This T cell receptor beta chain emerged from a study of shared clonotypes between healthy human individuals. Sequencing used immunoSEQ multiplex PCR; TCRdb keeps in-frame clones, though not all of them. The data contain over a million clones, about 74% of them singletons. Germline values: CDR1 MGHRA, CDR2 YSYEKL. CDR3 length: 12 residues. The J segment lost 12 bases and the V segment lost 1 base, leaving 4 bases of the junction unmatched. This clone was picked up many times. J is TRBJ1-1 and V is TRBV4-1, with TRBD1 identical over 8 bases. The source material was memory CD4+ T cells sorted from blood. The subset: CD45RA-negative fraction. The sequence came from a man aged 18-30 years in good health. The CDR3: CASSQARTGTFF. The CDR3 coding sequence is TGCGCCAGCAGCCAAGCAAGGACAGGGACTTTCTTT.